This T cell receptor (beta chain) was sequenced in a study of a mutant IDH1 vaccine in newly diagnosed glioma listed by TCRdb under 2021. Regarding the research as a whole: Patients received eight vaccinations in weeks 1, 3, 5, 7, 11, 15, 19 and 23, corresponding to visits V03 through V10. In the chemotherapy-containing groups, vaccination started alongside temozolomide cycles, whereas in patients who had radiotherapy alone it started 4-6 weeks after radiotherapy. Of the roughly 34 treated patients, about 62% were male and 37.5% were female, and a mean age of roughly 41 years was recorded. Prior to enrollment, patients had been given standard therapy consisting of radiotherapy alone, temozolomide alone, or radiochemotherapy with temozolomide, with the combination given to most patients. Peripheral blood was drawn at six visits: V03 (baseline), V05, V07, V10, V12 and V13. For exploratory analyses, approximately 23 treated patients had longitudinal TCRB deep sequencing done wherever samples were available. General study outcomes and caveats: Pseudoprogression seemed to be unrelated to changes in the top peripheral T cell clonotypes found by TCRB sequencing. The authors stated that sample limitations prevented analyses of patient blood samples from being reproduced. Selection of PBMC samples for TCRB deep sequencing was based on availability. Immune responses induced by the vaccine were seen in roughly 95% of patients across multiple MHC alleles.

Libraries were built with the immunoSEQ multiplex PCR assay. Following the manufacturer's protocol, the hsTCRB Kit was used to amplify rearranged TCR beta chain sequences. Sequencing of TCRB libraries was carried out on an Illumina MiSeq. In the authors' own workflow: The kit vendor's proprietary platform handled demultiplexing, trimming and gene mapping. Held by TCRdb, this immuneACCESS table contains in-frame sequences only and omits some clones. Under half of the omission traces to an unresolved V gene where checked; the cause of the rest is unknown. Clone size and V and J calls were adopted from that table, with D and trimming inferred from the DNA. The sample profile shows tens of thousands of clones; about 80% of them were found once. The ten largest account for roughly 5.5% of the sample. The time point label, read with the paper, signifies: week 5, during vaccination. Every vaccine dose consisted of 300 ug of a 20-mer mutant IDH1 peptide in Montanide, administered subcutaneously together with topical imiquimod. Newly diagnosed WHO grade 3 or 4 IDH1-mutant astrocytomas showing loss of nuclear ATRX were present in the donors. The samples were drawn from NOA16, a multicentre, single-arm, open-label phase I trial in Germany that tested a mutant IDH1 peptide vaccine in humans for the first time. Genomic DNA for TCRB sequencing was isolated from EDTA blood with the DNeasy Blood and Tissue Kit.

Points on this clone: Its binding antigen is unknown. The record has no base qualities; no much larger clone is one base away.

Sequenced material: PBMCs, taken from a glioma patient whose treatment included an IDH1 peptide vaccine. The source is a man aged 40-49 years with glioma.

The nucleotide sequence reads as follows: TGTGCCAGCAGTGAGGGCAGGGGGAACATTCAGTACTTC. It translates as CASSEGRGNIQYF. This sequence uses TRBV25-1 and TRBJ2-4; 7 nucleotides in the junction match TRBD1. The germline V and J ends show losses of 3 bases and 7 bases respectively, and no gene match explains 3 bases of the junction. Based on the germline V gene, the CDR1 and CDR2 sequences are MGHDK and SYGVNS. The CDR3 runs 13 amino acids, cysteine and phenylalanine included. Just the 39-base CDR3 DNA is kept, in frame starting at base 1.